Given below is one TCR beta chain in context. The target of this receptor is not known. Within one base of it there is no much larger clone, and no base qualities were kept. The source of the sample is a study of graft-versus-host responses after intestinal transplantation (dated by TCRdb to the early 2020s). Context from the whole study: The transplants that recipients got were multivisceral, liver-intestinal, or isolated intestinal. A peak of at least 4% donor T cells among recipient peripheral blood mononuclear cells was the definition used for donor T cell macrochimerism. Rather than going through the commercial service, samples from a few later patients were sequenced in-house on an Illumina MiSeq and processed with MiXCR. Every recipient was given anti-thymocyte globulin induction, then maintenance tacrolimus and steroids for about three years. The cohort enrolled under 25 intestinal transplant recipients including one retransplant, and 3 patients lacking pretransplant specimens were excluded. After intestinal transplantation, graft-versus-host and host-versus-graft alloreactive T cell clones were followed in the graft, circulation and bone marrow using bulk TCR-beta CDR3 sequencing. To identify alloreactive clones, pre-transplant mixed lymphocyte reaction products were sequenced and then compared with unstimulated pre-transplant donor and recipient T cells. General conclusions and limits of the study: Conclusions were limited by the relatively low number and heterogeneity of intestinal transplant patients. Early after transplant, declines in HvG clones were associated with peak levels of circulating GvH clones. In patients with donor T cell macrochimerism, the allografts had high GvH to HvG T cell clonal ratios. GvH clones turned up in recipient bone marrow, with some appearing earlier in ileal mucosa or blood, a pattern consistent with an intestinal mucosal origin.

The library came from the immunoSEQ multiplex PCR assay. For most patients, genomic DNA was isolated with the Qiagen DNeasy Blood and Tissue Kit and sent frozen to Adaptive Biotechnologies for TCR sequencing. For most patients, genomic DNA was subjected to high-throughput TCR-beta CDR3 sequencing by Adaptive Biotechnologies. For the original study's pipeline: Adaptive's ImmunoSEQ software was the source of the TCR sequencing data for around 20 patients, while a few other patients were processed with MiXCR and VDJtools. CD4 versus CD8 sorting errors were corrected by removing sequences found in both subsets at a frequency ratio below 5:1. CDR3 nucleotide sequences shared between donor and recipient were removed because the origin of such sequences could not be assigned. Alloreactive clones required at least 2-fold expansion over unstimulated cells and minimum CFSE-low frequency of 0.002% (template counts) or 0.001% (read counts). A clone was considered mappable if detected in the sequenced pre-transplant spleen, lymph node, or MLR CFSE-low populations of the donor or recipient. The cumulative frequency of alloreactive clones was calculated as a percentage of all sequences, weighted by copy number. Imported from immuneACCESS, the table was reduced by TCRdb to in-frame sequences with V and J called. These copies leave out some clones; in studies compared against another copy, an unresolved V gene accounts for under half, and the cause of the remainder is not known. V and J calls and clone size are given by that table; D and trimming were obtained from the DNA. This sample gives about 59,000 clones in total; 94% of them show up just once. The leading ten clones occupy roughly 0.4% of the sample.

CDR1 and CDR2 (SGHTA, FQGNSA) derive from the germline V gene. The V and J ends are trimmed by 2 bases and 6 bases, leaving 8 bases between them. There are 12 amino acids in the CDR3, from cysteine to phenylalanine inclusive. CDR3 DNA only is kept here, 36 bases in frame from base 1. Per the publication, the time point label means: cells obtained before transplantation from donor or recipient. CD3+CD4+ and CD3+CD8+ populations were FACS-sorted from unstimulated pre-transplant donor and recipient cells taken from spleen or lymph nodes. Recombination linked TRBV7-2 to TRBJ2-7, with the D call tentatively TRBD1 or TRBD2, each fitting 5 bases. The clonotype comes from a human donor who was the organ donor for an intestinal transplant. Specimen: unstimulated CD4+ T cells sorted from spleen or lymph node cells, collected before transplant. The base sequence is TGTGCCAGCAGCTTATACGGGACCGAGCAGTACTTC. Its protein reads: CASSLYGTEQYF.